A selection of T cell receptor beta chains follows, all from one sample in a study of T-cell reconstitution after alpha-beta-depleted transplantation in children. MiXCR, applied by TCRdb to the PCR reads, yields one record per CDR3 protein. This sample has about 540,000 distinct CDR3 sequences, with around 19% found just once. The sequences come from PBMCs from the stem cell graft donor, collected from the stem cell graft. The receptors shown here come from a human donor who donated a stem cell graft to a child with acute lymphoblastic leukemia. Each CDR3 is given with its conserved first and last residue. The D gene is left open where the match is weak. The size field is filled for only some rows; it gives once, few, many or a size class.

V	D	J	size	CDR3	DNA
TRBV4-1	NA	TRBJ2-7	NA	CASSFRPSGLTYEQYF	TGCGCCAGCAGCTTTAGGCCCAGCGGTCTCACCTACGAGCAGTACTTC
TRBV20-1	NA	TRBJ1-4	NA	CSARDLVPPGSEKLFF	TGCAGTGCTAGAGATTTGGTCCCGCCCGGGAGTGAAAAACTGTTTTTT
TRBV19	NA	TRBJ2-5	few	CASGSDRQETQYF	TGTGCCAGTGGATCGGACAGACAAGAGACCCAGTACTTC
TRBV20-1	NA	TRBJ1-5	few	CSASSHQPQHF	TGCAGTGCTAGTAGTCACCAGCCCCAGCATTTT
TRBV18	TRBD1	TRBJ1-6	few	CASSRDRDGSPLHF	TGTGCCAGCTCACGGGACAGGGACGGCTCACCCCTCCACTTT
TRBV5-1	NA	TRBJ1-4	few	CASSLGARGITNEKLFF	TGCGCCAGCAGCTTGGGTGCCAGGGGAATTACTAATGAAAAACTGTTTTTT
TRBV27	NA	TRBJ1-1	NA	CASSWAGNTEAFF	TGTGCCAGCAGTTGGGCAGGGAACACTGAAGCTTTCTTT
TRBV5-1	NA	TRBJ2-6	few	CASSPLSGGLAPGANVLTF	TGCGCCAGCAGCCCGCTGTCCGGGGGACTCGCCCCTGGGGCCAACGTCCTGACTTTC
TRBV5-1	NA	TRBJ1-3	many	CASSRDGNTIYF	TGCGCCAGCAGCCGGGACGGAAACACCATATATTTT
TRBV5-1	NA	TRBJ2-7	NA	CASSLDGTRYEQYF	TGCGCCAGCAGCTTGGATGGTACCAGGTACGAGCAGTACTTC
TRBV25-1	NA	TRBJ2-5	NA	CASSEGARGALETQYF	TGTGCCAGCAGCGAAGGGGCCAGGGGGGCGTTGGAGACCCAGTACTTC
TRBV5-1	TRBD2	TRBJ2-1	NA	CASSPAVGLSSSYNEQFF	TGCGCCAGCAGCCCCGCGGTGGGACTATCAAGCTCCTACAATGAGCAGTTCTTC
TRBV18	TRBD2	TRBJ2-1	few	CASSPLRGSSYNEQFF	TGTGCCAGCTCACCGTTGCGGGGGAGCTCCTACAATGAGCAGTTCTTC
TRBV7-2	NA	TRBJ2-1	few	CASSQNSGSYNEQFF	TGTGCCAGCAGCCAAAACTCGGGCTCCTACAATGAGCAGTTCTTC
TRBV9	TRBD2	TRBJ2-3	NA	CASSPGLAGEIGTQYF	TGTGCCAGCAGCCCCGGACTAGCGGGAGAAATTGGTACGCAGTATTTT
TRBV29-1	NA	TRBJ2-3	NA	CSVDQDPSADTQYF	TGCAGCGTTGATCAGGATCCTAGCGCAGATACGCAGTATTTT
TRBV12-3/TRBV12-4	NA	TRBJ1-1	NA	CASRFSNRQNTEAFF	TGTGCCAGCAGGTTCTCGAACAGACAGAACACTGAAGCTTTCTTT
TRBV6-2/TRBV6-3	TRBD2	TRBJ2-2	NA	CASTGGGAGELFF	TGTGCCAGCACCGGGGGAGGGGCCGGGGAGCTGTTTTTT
TRBV29-1	TRBD2	TRBJ2-7	many	CSVGAPSGRAVYEQYF	TGCAGCGTTGGGGCCCCTAGCGGGAGGGCCGTGTACGAGCAGTACTTC
TRBV5-6	TRBD1	TRBJ1-5	NA	CASSGGQYSGKPQHF	TGTGCCAGCAGCGGGGGACAGTACTCTGGTAAGCCCCAGCATTTT
TRBV12-3/TRBV12-4	TRBD2	TRBJ2-2	few	CASRLAGTNTGELFF	TGTGCCAGCAGACTAGCGGGAACGAACACCGGGGAGCTGTTTTTT
TRBV7-3	NA	TRBJ2-3	few	CASSQWGEALTDTQYF	TGTGCCAGCAGCCAATGGGGTGAGGCTCTCACAGATACGCAGTATTTT
TRBV4-1	NA	TRBJ2-1	once	CASSQNRDATYNEQFF	TGCGCCAGCAGCCAGAACCGGGACGCTACCTACAATGAGCAGTTCTTC
TRBV6-5	TRBD2	TRBJ2-5	NA	CASSYGGGREEETQYF	TGTGCCAGCAGTTACGGGGGCGGGAGGGAGGAAGAGACCCAGTACTTC
TRBV20-1	TRBD2	TRBJ2-7	NA	CSARDTTTGTSSYEQYF	TGCAGTGCTAGAGACACTACTACCGGGACTAGCTCTTACGAGCAGTACTTC
TRBV12-3/TRBV12-4	TRBD1	TRBJ1-4	NA	CASSLEGQGGSTNEKLFF	TGTGCCAGCAGTTTAGAAGGACAGGGGGGCTCAACTAATGAAAAACTGTTTTTT
TRBV24-1	NA	TRBJ1-1	NA	CATRQGTWGSRNTEAFF	TGTGCCACCAGGCAGGGCACGTGGGGATCTCGGAACACTGAAGCTTTCTTT
TRBV11-2	TRBD2	TRBJ2-5	few	CASSYPDRGLAGGSVWETQYF	TGTGCCAGCAGCTATCCCGATCGGGGACTAGCGGGAGGATCAGTCTGGGAGACCCAGTACTTC
TRBV7-9	TRBD2	TRBJ2-7	few	CASSLAGGHGEQYF	TGTGCCAGCAGCTTAGCGGGAGGGCATGGCGAGCAGTACTTC
TRBV7-3	NA	TRBJ2-2	NA	CASSLTLSRDTGELFF	TGTGCCAGCAGCTTAACCCTATCGCGGGACACCGGGGAGCTGTTTTTT
TRBV29-1	TRBD2	TRBJ2-1	few	CSSGLVNEQFF	TGCAGCTCCGGACTAGTAAATGAGCAGTTCTTC
TRBV5-1	TRBD2	TRBJ2-1	NA	CASSLSSGRSFYNEQFF	TGCGCCAGCAGCTTATCTAGCGGGCGTAGTTTCTACAATGAGCAGTTCTTC
TRBV5-1	NA	TRBJ2-3	many	CASSLDGTDTQYF	TGCGCCAGCAGCTTGGACGGCACAGATACGCAGTATTTT
TRBV6-1	TRBD1	TRBJ2-7	few	CASSATGGASYEQYF	TGTGCCAGCAGTGCCACAGGGGGCGCATCCTACGAGCAGTACTTC
TRBV27	NA	TRBJ1-2	few	CASSTRGPGWGYTF	TGTGCCAGCAGCACAAGAGGCCCAGGGTGGGGCTACACCTTC
TRBV15	NA	TRBJ1-5	few	CATSRGETSNQPQHF	TGTGCCACCAGCAGGGGCGAGACAAGCAATCAGCCCCAGCATTTT
TRBV20-1	NA	TRBJ1-2	NA	CSADRAGVGGYTF	TGCAGTGCGGACCGGGCCGGAGTAGGAGGCTACACCTTC
TRBV19	NA	TRBJ2-7	few	CASSIGGRSYEQYF	TGTGCCAGTAGTATAGGAGGGAGAAGCTACGAGCAGTACTTC
TRBV27	NA	TRBJ1-5	few	CASSLSNDQPQHF	TGTGCCAGCAGTTTATCCAACGATCAGCCCCAGCATTTT
TRBV4-1	TRBD2	TRBJ2-3	few	CASSQGSGRVADTQYF	TGCGCCAGCAGCCAGGGTAGCGGGAGGGTCGCAGATACGCAGTATTTT
TRBV4-1	TRBD2	TRBJ2-1	NA	CASSHRDYLFHEQFF	TGCGCCAGCAGCCACCGGGACTACCTGTTCCATGAGCAGTTCTTC
TRBV4-1	NA	TRBJ2-3	few	CASSQGGGLNTDTQYF	TGCGCCAGCAGCCAAGGGGGCGGGTTGAACACAGATACGCAGTATTTT
TRBV7-9	NA	TRBJ1-2	NA	CASSLTEINYGYTF	TGTGCCAGCAGCTTAACGGAAATCAACTATGGCTACACCTTC